The 26 T cell receptor beta chains presented below share a single source sample, sequenced in a study of CD8+ T cells in alopecia areata. Isolated RNA was reverse transcribed into cDNA used as the sequencing template. The protocol was immunoSEQ multiplex PCR, while the TCRdb copy is restricted to in-frame clones and leaves out a portion. The sample has 98,000 or so clones, about 50% seen once. The sequenced sample consisted of NKG2D-low CD8+ T cells sorted from blood. The receptors here all came from a human donor with alopecia areata.

The genes are TRBV10-3 and TRBJ2-1; D is possibly TRBD2 (5 bases). The CDR3 is 16 residues long. The germline CDR1 and CDR2 sequences are ENHRY and SYGVKD. Trimming removed 3 bases at V and 0 bases at J, with 12 bases between. CDR3 in DNA: TGTGCCATCAGTGATTCTAGCAGAAACTCCTACAATGAGCAGTTCTTC. Protein product: CAISDSSRNSYNEQFF.

The V call is TRBV6-6, the J call TRBJ1-5; D is undetermined. The ends were cut back, 3 bases at V and 4 bases at J, with 10 bases in the middle. The CDR3 runs to 14 residues. Germline assignment: CDR1 MNHNY and CDR2 SVGAGI (reference sequence). CDR3 loop: CASSYELENQPQHF. As DNA, the CDR3 is TGTGCCAGCAGTTATGAGTTGGAGAATCAGCCCCAGCATTTT.

This clone was picked up a small number of times. This sequence joins TRBV7-8 and TRBJ2-5; D might be TRBD2 (6 bases). V was cut by 5 bases and J by 3 bases, with 19 bases left in between. Per the germline V gene, CDR1 is SGHVS and CDR2 is FQNEAQ. The CDR3 has 16 amino acids. As DNA, the CDR3 is TGTGCCAGCAGCACTTTGTCGGACGAGCGGGAAGAGACCCAGTACTTC. Amino acid sequence: CASSTLSDEREETQYF.

The gene calls are TRBV7-9 and TRBJ2-7; tentative D call: TRBD2 (5 bases). V dropped 1 base and J dropped 2 bases, with 9 bases sitting between them. Germline V gene lookup returns CDR1 SEHNR and CDR2 FQNEAQ (reference sequence). This CDR3 has 14 residues. CDR3 sequence: CASSLDFGTYEQYF. The CDR3 DNA is TGTGCCAGCAGCTTAGATTTCGGGACCTACGAGCAGTACTTC.

This clone was picked up a small number of times. The V and J genes are TRBV29-1 and TRBJ2-5; the D gene is possibly TRBD2 (5 bases). Looked up from germline, CDR1 is SQVTM and CDR2 is ANQGSEA. V was trimmed by 7 bases and J by 2 bases, leaving 8 bases between them. The CDR3 is 11 residues long. In DNA form, the CDR3 reads TGCAGCGCGGGGAAGCAAGAGACCCAGTACTTC. This translates into CSAGKQETQYF.

V and J are TRBV27 and TRBJ1-5; D not resolved. Trimming stripped 6 bases from V and 1 base from J, with 10 bases between. The CDR3 spans 14 residues. CDR1 is MNHEY and CDR2 is SMNVEV in the germline V gene (reference sequence). The DNA of the CDR3 is TGTGCCAGCAGGTCAGGTTTAAGCAATCAGCCCCAGCATTTT. Its translation: CASRSGLSNQPQHF.

This sequence joins TRBV7-3 and TRBJ2-2, with 15 nucleotides matching TRBD2. CDR1 is SGHTA and CDR2 is FQGTGA in the germline V gene. Germline trimming cut 4 bases from V and 6 bases from J; bases unmatched to any gene: 9. CDR3 length: 18 residues. CDR3 region: CASSSPGLAGGLSGELFF. Here the CDR3 DNA reads TGTGCCAGCAGCTCCCCGGGACTAGCGGGAGGTCTTTCCGGGGAGCTGTTTTTT.

The chain joins TRBV9 to TRBJ2-1; 8 nucleotides agree with TRBD1. CDR1 SGDLS and CDR2 YYNGEE come from the germline V gene. The CDR3 covers 15 residues. V was pared by 2 bases and J by 3 bases, with 4 bases of the junction left unmatched. CDR3 residues: CASSVSGQDYNEQFF. DNA for the CDR3: TGTGCCAGCAGCGTCTCGGGACAGGACTACAATGAGCAGTTCTTC.

The genes are TRBV19 and TRBJ2-7; D is tentatively TRBD1 or TRBD2 (5 bases each). V dropped 6 bases and J dropped 2 bases, with 11 bases sitting between them. Germline CDR1 and CDR2: LNHDA and SQIVND (reference sequence). The CDR3 is 13 amino acids. The CDR3 protein is CASSQGTTYEQYF. The CDR3 DNA reads as TGTGCCAGTAGCCAAGGGACCACCTACGAGCAGTACTTC. The entire variable domain, with the rest obtained from reference TRBV19 and TRBJ2-7, is as follows: DGGITQSPKYLFRKEGQNVTLSCEQNLNHDAMYWYRQDPGQGLRLIYYSQIVNDFQKGDIAEGYSVSREKKESFPLTVTSAQKNPTAFYLCASSQGTTYEQYFGPGTRLTVT.

This clone came up a few times. This chain uses TRBV9 with TRBJ2-3; the D gene could be TRBD1 or TRBD2 (5 bases each). The CDR3 runs to 12 residues. The V end lost 4 bases, the J end lost 4 bases, and 7 bases lay between the germline ends. CDR1 and CDR2 from the germline V gene are SGDLS and YYNGEE. CDR3 amino acids: CASSLGADTQYF. CDR3 nucleotide sequence: TGTGCCAGCAGCCTGGGGGCAGATACGCAGTATTTT.

CDR3 bases: TGTGCCAGCAGTCCCCGGGACAGCCAACCATATGGCTACACCTTC. Amino acids: CASSPRDSQPYGYTF. The J gene is TRBJ1-2, the V gene TRBV28; 7 bases are shared with TRBD1. From germline, CDR1 is MDHEN and CDR2 SYDVKM. The V and J ends lost 5 bases and 5 bases, in that order; junction bases with no gene match: 11. This CDR3 region has 15 residues.

This chain links TRBV5-1 with TRBJ2-1, with D unresolved. This CDR3 comprises 15 residues. V lost 0 bases and J 4 bases, leaving 11 bases between the germline ends. The V gene's germline CDR1 is SGHRS and CDR2 YFSETQ. The CDR3 nucleotides read TGCGCCAGCAGCTTGGAACTGCACGCTTACAATGAGCAGTTCTTC. This codes for CASSLELHAYNEQFF.

This chain uses TRBV29-1 with TRBJ2-7; D call uncertain. CDR1 is SQVTM and CDR2 is ANQGSEA in the germline V gene. Trimming stripped 6 bases from V and 3 bases from J, with 18 bases between. This CDR3 has 14 residues. The CDR3 coding sequence is TGCAGCGTCCGAGATCAGGCACTTATCTACGAGCAGTACTTC. Its translation is CSVRDQALIYEQYF.

This rearrangement joins TRBV27 to TRBJ1-4; D is undetermined. V gave up 2 bases and J gave up 8 bases, with 6 bases separating them. Germline V gene lookup returns CDR1 MNHEY and CDR2 SMNVEV (reference sequence). The CDR3 runs 12 residues. Here the CDR3 DNA reads TGTGCCAGCAGTTTAGTGGACGAAAAACTGTTTTTT. Residues: CASSLVDEKLFF.

V is TRBV15 and J is TRBJ1-1; no clear D gene. Deletions cut 1 base from V and 5 bases from J, with 8 bases between. Germline V lookup: CDR1 LNHNV, CDR2 YYDKDF (reference sequence). The CDR3 spans 13 residues. The CDR3 DNA follows: TGTGCCACCAGCAGAGGCATAGGGACTGAAGCTTTCTTT. Its protein is CATSRGIGTEAFF.

This clone came up a few times. The V call is TRBV4-1, the J call TRBJ1-3; D ambiguous. CDR3 size: 16 residues. Per germline, CDR1 MGHRA and CDR2 YSYEKL. The V end lost 0 bases, the J end lost 0 bases, and 9 bases lay between the germline ends. The CDR3 sequence: CASSQDLVFSGNTIYF. CDR3 nucleotides: TGCGCCAGCAGCCAAGATCTGGTGTTCTCTGGAAACACCATATATTTT.

The chain joins TRBV19 to TRBJ2-1; D is unresolved. CDR3 size: 15 residues. The germline V gene has CDR1 LNHDA and CDR2 SQIVND (reference sequence). The V end lost 5 bases, the J end lost 4 bases, and 15 bases lay between the germline ends. The CDR3 nucleotides read TGTGCCAGTAGTTCAAGTCAAAGGCTTTACAATGAGCAGTTCTTC. Amino acid sequence: CASSSSQRLYNEQFF.

A single count supports this clone. This rearrangement joins TRBV4-1 to TRBJ2-3, with D maybe TRBD1 (5 bases). Trimming cost V 3 bases and J 0 bases, with 13 bases left between them. The length of the CDR3 is 16 residues. The germline V gene has CDR1 MGHRA and CDR2 YSYEKL. The chain's CDR3 is CASSQLQTASTDTQYF. The DNA of the CDR3 is TGCGCCAGCAGCCAGTTACAGACAGCGAGCACAGATACGCAGTATTTT.

The rearrangement uses TRBV7-3 and TRBJ2-7; 8 positions agree with TRBD2. There are 15 residues in the CDR3. Looked up from germline, CDR1 is SGHTA and CDR2 is FQGTGA. Losses at the gene ends were 1 base for V and 3 bases for J; bases not matched to a gene: 5. CDR3 amino acids: CASSLKASGYYEQYF. The CDR3, as DNA: TGTGCCAGCAGCTTAAAGGCTAGCGGGTACTACGAGCAGTACTTC.

This sequence joins TRBV5-4 and TRBJ2-7, with TRBD2 matching over 14 bases. V shed 3 bases and J 4 bases; nucleotides not matched to a gene: 3. The CDR3 consists of 15 residues. The germline V gene has CDR1 SGHNT and CDR2 YYREEE (reference sequence). In nucleotides, the CDR3 is TGTGCCAGCAGCTCCGGGACTAGCGGGAGTTACGAGCAGTACTTC. The encoded protein is CASSSGTSGSYEQYF.

Comment on this clone: A far larger clone is one base from this, pointing to a likely read error. V usage is TRBV28 and J usage is TRBJ2-7; 12 bases map to TRBD1. The CDR3 has 15 residues. CDR1 and CDR2 (germline): MDHEN, SYDVKM. The J segment lost 3 bases and the V segment lost 4 bases, leaving 4 bases of the junction unmatched. Here the CDR3 reads CASSYRDRGHYEQYF. CDR3 bases: TGTGCCAGCAGTTACCGGGACAGGGGGCACTACGAGCAGTACTTC.

The chain employs TRBV6-6 and TRBJ1-5; D remains ambiguous. CDR3 length equals 15 residues. Per the germline V gene, CDR1 is MNHNY and CDR2 is SVGAGI (reference sequence). The ends were cut back, 6 bases at V and 4 bases at J, with 16 bases in the middle. CDR3 sequence: CASSPREELNQPQHF. CDR3 in DNA: TGTGCCAGCAGCCCCCGAGAGGAACTAAATCAGCCCCAGCATTTT.

This chain connects TRBV7-9 to TRBJ2-7; D possibly corresponds to TRBD2 (6 bases). CDR1 SEHNR and CDR2 FQNEAQ come from the germline V gene (reference sequence). This CDR3 contains 14 residues. V shed 5 bases and J shed 3 bases, with 14 bases lying between them. The CDR3 loop reads CASSDRDSGYEQYF. DNA for the CDR3: TGTGCCAGCAGCGACCGGGACTCAGGCTACGAGCAGTACTTC.

This clone was counted a few times. The chain carries TRBV5-4 and TRBJ2-5; D possibly matches TRBD1 or TRBD2 (6 bases each). Germline V gene data show CDR1 as SGHNT and CDR2 as YYREEE (reference sequence). Trimming left V 6 bases short and J 2 bases short, with 20 bases between. This CDR3 is 16 amino acids long. CDR3 coding DNA: TGTGCCAGCACCTGGGGGCAGGGAGGCCCTCAAGAGACCCAGTACTTC. Translated: CASTWGQGGPQETQYF.

The chain is built from TRBV5-1 and TRBJ2-2; 8 bases map to TRBD1. The V segment lost 4 bases and the J segment 6 bases; nucleotides outside the gene matches: 2. The CDR3 contains 13 residues. Per the germline V gene, CDR1 is SGHRS and CDR2 is YFSETQ. The CDR3 region has the DNA TGCGCCAGCAGCCGGACAGGGTCCGGGGAGCTGTTTTTT. Translated: CASSRTGSGELFF.

This chain's CDR3 is CASSGLTGGKYEQYF. The CDR3 DNA follows: TGTGCCAGCAGCGGACTGACGGGAGGAAAATACGAGCAGTACTTC. V is TRBV7-2 and J is TRBJ2-7; 7 bases map to TRBD2. With 5 bases clipped from V and 4 bases from J, the junction kept 11 bases outside the gene matches. The CDR3 spans 15 residues. Germline V gives CDR1 SGHTA, CDR2 FQGNSA.